Only a few counts were recorded for the clone carrying this T cell receptor (beta chain). Its antigen is unidentified. This entry comes from a study of T cell repertoires in cytomegalovirus infection. Study-wide results and caveats: Identification of carriers of CMV plus the relevant HLA was achieved through cumulative public TCR beta family frequency.

Germline CDR1 SGHAT, CDR2 FQNNGV. V was clipped by 5 bases and J by 5 bases; unmatched bases: 11. The CDR3 runs to 16 residues. A single record per CDR3 protein comes from TCRdb applying MiXCR to the reads. Found here are about 700,000 distinct CDR3 sequences, around 35% of them singletons; the top ten hold 15% to 20%. Here the sequenced sample was cultured PBMCs, taken from culture after CMV antigen stimulation. V usage is TRBV11-2 and J usage is TRBJ2-5, with TRBD2 identical over 10 bases. The receptor's source is a human donor in good health (CMV status not recorded). Some clones in this sample may be carry-over from other donors' samples. CDR3 DNA: TGTGCCAGCAGCCCCGGGACTAGCGTTCTCTGGGAGACCCAGTACTTC. Translation gives CASSPGTSVLWETQYF.